These 6 T cell receptor beta chains were sequenced from one sample in a study of identical twins. A single record per CDR3 protein comes from TCRdb applying MiXCR to the 5' RACE reads. Seen here are hundreds of thousands of distinct CDR3 sequences, approximately 8.3% observed once, and the top ten hold less than 2%. This same sample was also taken into another study, of yellow fever vaccine responses in identical twins.

Sequencing used memory (CD45RO+) T cells sorted from blood. The source of these receptors is a young woman in good health.

This clonotype came up many times. This sequence joins TRBV3-1 and TRBJ2-1; no reliable D call. V shed 2 bases and J shed 9 bases, with 8 bases lying between them. The germline CDR1 and CDR2 sequences are LGHDT and YNNKEL (reference sequence). The CDR3 length is 12 residues. DNA of the CDR3: TGTGCCAGCAGCCAATATGACGGTGAGCAGTTCTTC. Its protein product is CASSQYDGEQFF.

This clonotype was detected only a few times. J is TRBJ2-2 and V is TRBV28; unclear D gene. The CDR3 runs 15 residues. V dropped 8 bases and J dropped 0 bases, with 13 bases sitting between them. Germline CDR1 and CDR2: MDHEN and SYDVKM. CDR3 DNA: TGTGCCAGCCGAGTTTTAGGGTCGAACACCGGGGAGCTGTTTTTT. It codes for CASRVLGSNTGELFF.

This clonotype came up many times. This chain links TRBV3-1 with TRBJ2-2; D call uncertain. This CDR3 spans 16 amino acids. The ends were cut back, 6 bases at V and 1 base at J, with 15 bases in the middle. Germline V lookup: CDR1 LGHDT, CDR2 YNNKEL (reference sequence). Here the CDR3 reads CASRRRVEVNTGELFF. The DNA for the CDR3 is TGTGCCAGCAGAAGAAGAGTGGAAGTGAACACCGGGGAGCTGTTTTTT.

V gene TRBV3-1 combines with J gene TRBJ2-1, with 11 positions matching TRBD2. The CDR3 has 15 amino acids. The germline V gene has CDR1 LGHDT and CDR2 YNNKEL (reference sequence). The ends lost 4 bases at V and 5 bases at J; junction bases unmatched: 4. CDR3 in DNA: TGTGCCAGCAGCCGAGCGACTAGCGGGAACAATGAGCAGTTCTTC. This translates into CASSRATSGNNEQFF.

The chain links TRBV20-1 to TRBJ2-1, with D perhaps matching TRBD2 (6 bases). The germline CDR1 and CDR2 sequences are DFQATT and SNEGSKA (reference sequence). CDR3 length: 14 amino acids. The CDR3 region has the DNA TGCGGTCGGGGGAACGCTATATCCTACAATGAGCAGTTCTTC. It is translated as CGRGNAISYNEQFF.

The chain couples TRBV11-2 to TRBJ2-6, with D possibly being TRBD1 or TRBD2 (5 bases each). Trimming took 5 bases from V and 0 from J, leaving 8 bases between them. The CDR3 spans 15 residues. CDR1 and CDR2 (germline): SGHAT, FQNNGV. DNA for the CDR3: TGTGCCAGCAGCCCAGGGACCTCTGGGGCCAACGTCCTGACTTTC. Amino acid sequence: CASSPGTSGANVLTF. Combining the CDR3 with reference TRBV11-2 and TRBJ2-6 gives the whole variable domain EAGVAQSPRYKIIEKRQSVAFWCNPISGHATLYWYQQILGQGPKLLIQFQNNGVVDDSQLPKDRFSAERLKGVDSTLKIQPAKLEDSAVYLCASSPGTSGANVLTFGAGSRLTVL.